The 23 T cell receptor beta chains below come from one sample, sequenced in a study of control samples from healthy donors and cancer patients. The assay was immunoSEQ multiplex PCR, and TCRdb's table has in-frame clones only and misses some. In the table there are 150,000 to 200,000 clones, more than 85% of which are singletons. Sequencing input: blood. The receptors were sampled from a middle-aged woman in good health.

The chain has TRBV29-1 and TRBJ1-4; 8 bases agree with TRBD1. Per the germline V gene, CDR1 is SQVTM and CDR2 is ANQGSEA. The V gene end was trimmed by 6 bases and the J gene end by 5 bases; junction bases not matched to a gene: 5. The CDR3 sequence is 13 residues long. CDR3 coding DNA: TGCAGCGTGGGAGGGACAGGCAATGAAAAACTGTTTTTT. It is translated as CSVGGTGNEKLFF.

J is TRBJ1-6 and V is TRBV10-3, with 9 bases that match TRBD1. The CDR3 runs to 13 residues. Germline V lookup: CDR1 ENHRY, CDR2 SYGVKD. Germline trimming cut 8 bases from V and 8 bases from J; bases unmatched to any gene: 4. This CDR3 is CAIADRGHSPLHF. The CDR3 DNA reads as TGTGCCATCGCGGACAGGGGCCATTCACCCCTCCACTTT.

The V and J genes are TRBV6-5 and TRBJ2-7; possibly TRBD1 for D (5 bases). The V end lost 6 bases, the J end lost 0 bases, and 9 bases lay between the germline ends. Germline lookup yields CDR1 MNHEY and CDR2 SVGAGI. CDR3 size: 13 residues. CDR3 sequence (DNA): TGTGCCAGCAGAGGGGCCGACTCCTACGAGCAGTACTTC. Its protein is CASRGADSYEQYF.

The J gene is TRBJ2-7, the V gene TRBV27; no definite D call. The V gene lost 4 bases and the J gene lost 5 bases, with 12 bases spanning the gap. The CDR3 is 13 amino acids. Germline V gene lookup returns CDR1 MNHEY and CDR2 SMNVEV (reference sequence). The CDR3 region is CASSYGLGHEQYF. The CDR3 nucleotides read TGTGCCAGCAGTTACGGGCTGGGCCACGAGCAGTACTTC.

This clone is a singleton in its sample. Other DNA sequences in the same sample also yield this CDR3. V and J are TRBV5-1 and TRBJ2-7; 7 bases fit TRBD2. The CDR3 totals 14 residues. The V segment lost 0 bases and the J segment 3 bases; nucleotides outside the gene matches: 3. In germline, CDR1 is SGHRS, CDR2 YFSETQ. DNA of the CDR3: TGCGCCAGCAGCTTGGCGGGAGGTAGCTACGAGCAGTACTTC. Its translation is CASSLAGGSYEQYF.

V and J are TRBV5-1 and TRBJ1-5; unclear D gene. The CDR3 spans 14 residues. Trimming removed 0 bases at V and 5 bases at J, with 9 bases between. Germline V gene lookup returns CDR1 SGHRS and CDR2 YFSETQ. Here the CDR3 DNA reads TGCGCCAGCAGCTTGGGTCCCGGGGATCAGCCCCAGCATTTT. Protein: CASSLGPGDQPQHF.

The genes are TRBV9 and TRBJ2-7; D possibly matches TRBD1 or TRBD2 (5 bases each). The CDR3 is made up of 15 amino acids. Deletions cut 2 bases from V and 6 bases from J, with 18 bases between. CDR1 is SGDLS, CDR2 YYNGEE, per germline. The CDR3 nucleotides read TGTGCCAGCAGCGTTCAGGGAGAGGCGGCGGGCGAGCAGTACTTC. As protein: CASSVQGEAAGEQYF.

The V gene is TRBV5-1, the J gene TRBJ1-1; TRBD1 matches 9 bases. The germline V gene has CDR1 SGHRS and CDR2 YFSETQ. The CDR3 spans 15 residues. V lost 4 bases and J lost 2; bases outside the gene matches: 6. CDR3 DNA sequence: TGCGCCAGCAGCATGGGGACAGGGTCTAACACTGAAGCTTTCTTT. Translating gives CASSMGTGSNTEAFF.

The CDR3 loop reads CASSSGPSSEFF. CDR3 nucleotide sequence: TGTGCCAGCAGCTCCGGCCCCTCTTCTGAGTTCTTC. This sequence joins TRBV6-6 and TRBJ2-1; no definite D call. The germline V gene encodes CDR1 MNHNY and CDR2 SVGAGI (reference sequence). V was clipped by 6 bases and J by 14 bases, with 17 bases between them. The CDR3 consists of 12 residues.

V gene TRBV15 combines with J gene TRBJ1-4, with D unclear. V was cut by 5 bases and J by 7 bases, with 20 bases left in between. The CDR3 spans 16 residues. CDR1 LNHNV and CDR2 YYDKDF come from the germline V gene (reference sequence). The CDR3 spells CATSPQLGSSGEKLFF. The DNA of the CDR3 is TGTGCCACCAGCCCCCAGTTGGGAAGTTCGGGTGAAAAACTGTTTTTT.

J is TRBJ2-5 and V is TRBV7-2; the D is unclear. V was pared by 1 base and J by 8 bases, with 14 bases between. The V gene's germline CDR1 is SGHTA and CDR2 FQGNSA. CDR3 size: 14 residues. The CDR3 nucleotides are TGTGCCAGCAGCTTAGGAGGTATCTACAAAACCCAGTACTTC. It specifies CASSLGGIYKTQYF. Filled out from reference TRBV7-2 and TRBJ2-5, the complete variable domain reads GAGVSQSPSNKVTEKGKDVELRCDPISGHTALYWYRQSLGQGLEFLIYFQGNSAPDKSGLPSDRFSAERTGGSVSTLTIQRTQQEDSAVYLCASSLGGIYKTQYFGPGTRLLVL.

The chain uses TRBV27 and TRBJ1-5; no clear D gene. Germline V gene sequence: CDR1 MNHEY, CDR2 SMNVEV (reference sequence). CDR3 length: 11 amino acids. Between the trimmed V and J ends, which lost 8 bases and 6 bases, there was a span of 8 bases. The CDR3 protein is CASGRGQPQHF. The CDR3 nucleotides read TGTGCCAGCGGGCGTGGTCAGCCCCAGCATTTT.

This clone was seen just once. The chain couples TRBV6-2 or TRBV6-3 to TRBJ1-3; D remains ambiguous. Germline CDR1 MNHEY, CDR2 SVGEGT. The CDR3 is made up of 11 amino acids. Trimming pared 5 bases from V and 4 bases from J, leaving 3 bases between. For the CDR3, the DNA is TGTGCCAGCAGTGGGGGAAACACCATATATTTT. This codes for CASSGGNTIYF.

The genes are TRBV24-1 and TRBJ1-4; D is undetermined. V lost 1 base to trimming and J lost 0 bases, with 5 bases between them. The V gene's germline CDR1 is KGHDR and CDR2 SFDVKD. This CDR3 region has 15 residues. DNA for the CDR3: TGTGCCACCAGTGATTTAGGGACAACTAATGAAAAACTGTTTTTT. It is translated as CATSDLGTTNEKLFF.

The chain combines TRBV18 with TRBJ1-5; TRBD1 matches 8 bases. Per germline, CDR1 KGHSH and CDR2 LQKENI. Germline trimming cut 2 bases from V and 4 bases from J; bases unmatched to any gene: 4. The CDR3 totals 15 residues. The CDR3 sequence: CASSPAGGPNQPQHF. DNA for the CDR3: TGTGCCAGCTCACCAGCAGGGGGCCCGAATCAGCCCCAGCATTTT.

Only a few counts were recorded for this clone. The rearrangement uses TRBV2 and TRBJ2-1; 7 nucleotides line up with TRBD1. Trimming removed 8 bases from V and 5 bases from J; junction bases left unmatched: 9. Germline values: CDR1 SNHLY, CDR2 FYNNEI. This CDR3 contains 14 residues. Written as DNA, the CDR3 is TGTGCCAGCTATAGACAGGGCCCGAACAATGAGCAGTTCTTC. It specifies CASYRQGPNNEQFF.

This clone was observed a single time. The chain links TRBV9 to TRBJ1-1, with D possibly TRBD1 on 6 matching bases. The CDR3 has 15 amino acids. From germline, CDR1 is SGDLS and CDR2 YYNGEE. V lost 0 bases to trimming and J lost 1 base, with 10 bases between them. CDR3 loop: CASSVVRGANTEAFF. The CDR3 DNA sequence: TGTGCCAGCAGCGTAGTACGGGGGGCGAACACTGAAGCTTTCTTT.

J is TRBJ1-2 and V is TRBV19, with unresolved D. The CDR3 length is 14 residues. The V and J ends lost 3 bases and 4 bases respectively, with 12 bases between them. Germline V lookup: CDR1 LNHDA, CDR2 SQIVND (reference sequence). This CDR3 is CASSIKRETYGYTF. CDR3 bases: TGTGCCAGTAGTATCAAGAGAGAGACCTATGGCTACACCTTC. The full variable domain, rest sourced from reference TRBV19 and TRBJ1-2, is DGGITQSPKYLFRKEGQNVTLSCEQNLNHDAMYWYRQDPGQGLRLIYYSQIVNDFQKGDIAEGYSVSREKKESFPLTVTSAQKNPTAFYLCASSIKRETYGYTFGSGTRLTVV.

This rearrangement joins TRBV12-5 to TRBJ1-1; D ambiguous. Germline CDR1 is LGHNT and CDR2 is FRNRAP. V was shortened by 1 base and J by 8 bases, with 5 bases between the two germline ends. The CDR3 is 11 residues long. CDR3 protein: CASGLGREAFF. In nucleotides, the CDR3 is TGTGCTAGTGGTTTGGGCCGGGAAGCTTTCTTT.

The CDR3 reads CASSKKGQRDEQYF. In nucleotides, the CDR3 is TGTGCCAGCAGCAAGAAAGGACAGAGAGACGAGCAGTACTTC. The V and J genes are TRBV21-1 and TRBJ2-7; the DNA was not compared with TRBD1, the D call given in the table. TRBV21-1 is recorded as a pseudogene. CDR3 size: 14 residues.

V gene TRBV7-9 combines with J gene TRBJ1-5; TRBD1 is a possible D gene (5 bases). This CDR3 spans 14 amino acids. Germline V CDR1 and CDR2: SEHNR, FQNEAQ (reference sequence). V dropped 3 bases and J dropped 4 bases, with 10 bases sitting between them. The DNA of the CDR3 is TGTGCCAGCAGCTTGCCGGGGGAGAATCAGCCCCAGCATTTT. This codes for CASSLPGENQPQHF.

This clone was detected once. The V call is TRBV3-1 (or the pseudogene TRBV3-2), the J call TRBJ1-1; the D is unclear. V was trimmed by 3 bases and J by 5 bases, leaving 13 bases between them. This CDR3 region has 14 residues. Germline CDR1 and CDR2: LGHDT and YNNKEL (reference sequence). This CDR3 is CASSQQDGRTEAFF. The CDR3 DNA reads as TGTGCCAGCAGCCAGCAAGACGGGAGGACTGAAGCTTTCTTT.

The chain employs TRBV9 and TRBJ2-5; D is uncertain. CDR1 and CDR2 (germline): SGDLS, YYNGEE. With 2 bases removed from V and 2 bases from J, the gap between germline ends came to 13 bases. This CDR3 contains 15 residues. In nucleotides, the CDR3 is TGTGCCAGCAGCGTCAGTGGGGTGGCTCAAGAGACCCAGTACTTC. Protein sequence: CASSVSGVAQETQYF.